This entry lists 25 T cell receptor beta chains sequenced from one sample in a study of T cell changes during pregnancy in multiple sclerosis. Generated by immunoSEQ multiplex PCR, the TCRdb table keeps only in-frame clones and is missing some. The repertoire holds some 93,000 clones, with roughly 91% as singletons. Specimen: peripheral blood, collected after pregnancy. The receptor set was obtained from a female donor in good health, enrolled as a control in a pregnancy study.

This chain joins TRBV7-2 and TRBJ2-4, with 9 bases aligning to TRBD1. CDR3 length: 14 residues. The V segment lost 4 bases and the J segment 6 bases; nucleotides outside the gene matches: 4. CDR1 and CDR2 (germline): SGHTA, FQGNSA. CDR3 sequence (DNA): TGTGCCAGCAGCTCTCCGGGACAGGGAAACATTCAGTACTTC. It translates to CASSSPGQGNIQYF.

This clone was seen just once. CDR3 bases: TGTGCCAGTAGTATGCTAACGCGACAGGGACGGGATCAGCCCCAGCATTTT. This gives the protein CASSMLTRQGRDQPQHF. The chain recombines TRBV19 with TRBJ1-5; 7 bases map to TRBD1. CDR1 LNHDA and CDR2 SQIVND come from the germline V gene (reference sequence). CDR3 length equals 17 residues. J gave up 5 bases and V 3 bases, and 13 bases lay outside the gene matches.

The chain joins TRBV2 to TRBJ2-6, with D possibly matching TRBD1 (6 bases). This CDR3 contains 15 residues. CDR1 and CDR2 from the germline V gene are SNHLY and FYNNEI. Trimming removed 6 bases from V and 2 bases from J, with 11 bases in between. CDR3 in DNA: TGTGCCAGCAGCCGGACAGATCCTGGGGCCAACGTCCTGACTTTC. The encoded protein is CASSRTDPGANVLTF. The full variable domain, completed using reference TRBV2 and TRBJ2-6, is EPEVTQTPSHQVTQMGQEVILRCVPISNHLYFYWYRQILGQKVEFLVSFYNNEISEKSEIFDDQFSVERPDGSNFTLKIRSTKLEDSAMYFCASSRTDPGANVLTFGAGSRLTVL.

The CDR3 loop is CASSDRTLGEKLFF. CDR3 nucleotides: TGTGCCAGCAGTGATCGGACACTGGGTGAAAAACTGTTTTTT. This rearrangement joins TRBV6-1 to TRBJ1-4; D is perhaps TRBD1 (5 bases). V dropped 3 bases and J dropped 7 bases, with 12 bases sitting between them. Germline V CDR1 and CDR2: MNHNS, SASEGT. The CDR3 contains 14 residues.

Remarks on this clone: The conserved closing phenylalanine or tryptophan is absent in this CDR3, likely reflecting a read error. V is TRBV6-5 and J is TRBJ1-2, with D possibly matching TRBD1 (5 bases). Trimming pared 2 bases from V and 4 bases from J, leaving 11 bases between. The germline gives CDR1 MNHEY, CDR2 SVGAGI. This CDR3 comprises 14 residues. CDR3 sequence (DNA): TGTGCCAGCAGTTACGATGGGACTGTCTATGGCTACACCTGC. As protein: CASSYDGTVYGYTC.

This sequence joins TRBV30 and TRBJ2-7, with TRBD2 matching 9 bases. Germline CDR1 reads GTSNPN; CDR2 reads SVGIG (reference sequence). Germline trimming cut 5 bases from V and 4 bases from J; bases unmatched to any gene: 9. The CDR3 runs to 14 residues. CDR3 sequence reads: CAWGRAGGLYEQYF. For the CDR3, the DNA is TGTGCCTGGGGGAGGGCGGGGGGGCTATACGAGCAGTACTTC.

DNA of the CDR3: TGTGCCAGCTCCCTCCAATGGGGGGGGAACGAGCAGTACTTC. Encoded protein: CASSLQWGGNEQYF. V gene TRBV18 combines with J gene TRBJ2-7; 7 bases line up with TRBD2. CDR1 is KGHSH and CDR2 is LQKENI in the germline V gene. The CDR3 totals 14 residues. V was clipped by 6 bases and J by 5 bases; unmatched bases: 10. The variable domain in full, with the rest retrieved from reference TRBV18 and TRBJ2-7, is NAGVMQNPRHLVRRRGQEARLRCSPMKGHSHVYWYRQLPEEGLKFMVYLQKENIIDESGMPKERFSAEFPKEGPSILRIQQVVRGDSAAYFCASSLQWGGNEQYFGPGTRLTVT.

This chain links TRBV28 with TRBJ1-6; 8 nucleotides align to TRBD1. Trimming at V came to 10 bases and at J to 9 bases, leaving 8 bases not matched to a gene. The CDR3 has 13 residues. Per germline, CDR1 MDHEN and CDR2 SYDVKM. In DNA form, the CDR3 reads TGTGCCACCTTGACACAGGGGGGTTCACCCCTCCACTTT. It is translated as CATLTQGGSPLHF.

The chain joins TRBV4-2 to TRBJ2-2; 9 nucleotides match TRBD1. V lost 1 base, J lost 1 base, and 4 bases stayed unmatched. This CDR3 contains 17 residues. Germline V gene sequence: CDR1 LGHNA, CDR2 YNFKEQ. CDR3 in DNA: TGTGCCAGCAGCCAAGTTCCGGGACAGGGGAACACCGGGGAGCTGTTTTTT. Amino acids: CASSQVPGQGNTGELFF.

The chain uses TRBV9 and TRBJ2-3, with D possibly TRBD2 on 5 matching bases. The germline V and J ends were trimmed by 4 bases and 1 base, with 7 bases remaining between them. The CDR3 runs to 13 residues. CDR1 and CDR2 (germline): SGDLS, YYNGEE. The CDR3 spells CASSPGGTDTQYF. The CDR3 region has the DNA TGTGCCAGCAGCCCCGGGGGCACAGATACGCAGTATTTT.

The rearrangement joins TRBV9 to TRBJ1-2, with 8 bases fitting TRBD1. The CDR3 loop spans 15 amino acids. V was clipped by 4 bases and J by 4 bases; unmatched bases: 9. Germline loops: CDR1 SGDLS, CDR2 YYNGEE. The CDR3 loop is CASSLGTGGVYGYTF. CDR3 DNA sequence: TGTGCCAGCAGCCTCGGGACAGGCGGAGTCTATGGCTACACCTTC.

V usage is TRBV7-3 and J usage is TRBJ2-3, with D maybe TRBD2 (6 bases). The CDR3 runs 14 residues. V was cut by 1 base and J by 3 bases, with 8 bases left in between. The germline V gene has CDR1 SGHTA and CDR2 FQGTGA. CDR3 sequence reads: CASSLIGGTDTQYF. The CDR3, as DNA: TGTGCCAGCAGCTTAATCGGGGGAACAGATACGCAGTATTTT.

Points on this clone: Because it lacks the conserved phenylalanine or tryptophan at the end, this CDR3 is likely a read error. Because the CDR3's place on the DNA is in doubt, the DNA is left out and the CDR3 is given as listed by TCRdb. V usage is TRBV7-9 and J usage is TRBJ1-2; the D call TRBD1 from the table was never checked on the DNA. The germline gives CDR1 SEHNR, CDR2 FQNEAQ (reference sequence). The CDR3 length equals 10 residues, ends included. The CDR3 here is CASSDRGESI.

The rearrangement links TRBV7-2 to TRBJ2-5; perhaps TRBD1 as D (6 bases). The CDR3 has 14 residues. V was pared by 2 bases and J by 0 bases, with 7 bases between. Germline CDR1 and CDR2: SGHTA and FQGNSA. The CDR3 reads CASSLTGYQETQYF. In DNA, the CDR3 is TGTGCCAGCAGCTTAACAGGGTACCAAGAGACCCAGTACTTC.

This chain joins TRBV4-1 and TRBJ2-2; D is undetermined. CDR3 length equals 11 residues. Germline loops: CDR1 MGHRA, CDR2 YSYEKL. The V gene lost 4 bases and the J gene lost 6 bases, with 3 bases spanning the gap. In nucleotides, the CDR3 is TGCGCCAGCAGCCGGCCCGGGGAGCTGTTTTTT. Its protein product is CASSRPGELFF.

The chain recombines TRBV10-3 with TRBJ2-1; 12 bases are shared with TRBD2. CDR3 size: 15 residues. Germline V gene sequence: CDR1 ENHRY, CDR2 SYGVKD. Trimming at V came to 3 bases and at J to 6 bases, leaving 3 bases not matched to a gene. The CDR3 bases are TGTGCCATCAGTGACACTAGCGGGGGGATCAATGAGCAGTTCTTC. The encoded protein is CAISDTSGGINEQFF.

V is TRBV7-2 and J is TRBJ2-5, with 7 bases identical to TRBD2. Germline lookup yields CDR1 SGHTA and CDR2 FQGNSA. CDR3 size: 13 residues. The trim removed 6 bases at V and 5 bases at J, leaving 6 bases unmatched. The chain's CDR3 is CASRPTSMETQYF. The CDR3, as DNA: TGTGCCAGCAGACCGACTAGCATGGAGACCCAGTACTTC.

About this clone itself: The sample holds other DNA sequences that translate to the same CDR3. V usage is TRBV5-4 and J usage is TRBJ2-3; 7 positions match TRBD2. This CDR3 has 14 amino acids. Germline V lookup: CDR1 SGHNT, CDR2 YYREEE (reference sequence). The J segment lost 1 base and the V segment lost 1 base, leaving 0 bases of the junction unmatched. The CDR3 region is CASSLTSGTDTQYF. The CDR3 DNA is TGTGCCAGCAGCTTGACTAGCGGCACAGATACGCAGTATTTT.

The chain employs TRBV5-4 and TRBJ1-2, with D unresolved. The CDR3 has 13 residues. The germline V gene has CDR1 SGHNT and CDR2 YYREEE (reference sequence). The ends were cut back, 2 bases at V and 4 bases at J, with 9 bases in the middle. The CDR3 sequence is CASSFSGTYGYTF. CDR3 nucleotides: TGTGCCAGCAGCTTCAGTGGCACCTATGGCTACACCTTC.

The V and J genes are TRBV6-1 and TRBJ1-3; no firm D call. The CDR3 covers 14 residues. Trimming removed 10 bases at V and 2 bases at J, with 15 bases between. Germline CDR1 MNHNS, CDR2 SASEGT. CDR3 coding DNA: TGTGCCACCCAGAGGGAGGGTGCTGGAAACACCATATATTTT. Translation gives CATQREGAGNTIYF.

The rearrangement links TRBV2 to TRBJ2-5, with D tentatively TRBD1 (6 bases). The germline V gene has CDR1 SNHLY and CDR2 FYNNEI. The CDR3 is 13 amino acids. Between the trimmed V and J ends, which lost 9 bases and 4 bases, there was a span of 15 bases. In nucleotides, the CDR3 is TGTGCCAGTCAAGTTATCAGGGGAGAGACCCAGTACTTC. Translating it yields CASQVIRGETQYF.

The CDR3 nucleotides are TGTGCCAGCAGCCCCGGGGGGAAGGAGACTGAAGCTTTCTTT. This codes for CASSPGGKETEAFF. The chain combines TRBV7-2 with TRBJ1-1, with a weak D call TRBD1 (5 bases). This CDR3 is 14 amino acids long. Germline values: CDR1 SGHTA, CDR2 FQGNSA. Deletions cut 5 bases from V and 5 bases from J, with 15 bases between.

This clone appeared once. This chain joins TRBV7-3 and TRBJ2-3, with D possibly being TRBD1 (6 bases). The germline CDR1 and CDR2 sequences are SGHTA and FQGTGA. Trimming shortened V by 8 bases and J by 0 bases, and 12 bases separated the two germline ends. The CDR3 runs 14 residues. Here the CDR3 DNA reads TGTGCCAGCTCCCCTGGGGGCAGCACAGATACGCAGTATTTT. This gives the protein CASSPGGSTDTQYF.

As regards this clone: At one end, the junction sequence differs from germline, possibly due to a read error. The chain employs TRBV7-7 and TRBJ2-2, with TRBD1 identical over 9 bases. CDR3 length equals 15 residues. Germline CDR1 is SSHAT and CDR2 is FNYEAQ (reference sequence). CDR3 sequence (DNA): TGTGCTAGCAGCACCGGGACAGGGATCACCGGGGAGCTGTTTTTT. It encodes CASSTGTGITGELFF.

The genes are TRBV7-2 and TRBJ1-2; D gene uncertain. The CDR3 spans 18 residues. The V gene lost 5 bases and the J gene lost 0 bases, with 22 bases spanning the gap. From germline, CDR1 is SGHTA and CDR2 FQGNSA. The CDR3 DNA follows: TGTGCCAGCAGCGCCCTATGGGTGGAGGGAAGGACTAACTATGGCTACACCTTC. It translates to CASSALWVEGRTNYGYTF.